The entry below gives a single TCR beta chain sequence along with its context. The data belong to a study of T cell changes during pregnancy in multiple sclerosis. This CDR3 is 13 amino acids long. Trimming at V came to 1 base and at J to 5 bases, leaving 5 bases not matched to a gene. Per the germline V gene, CDR1 is SQVTM and CDR2 is ANQGSEA. Clones were sequenced by immunoSEQ multiplex PCR, and TCRdb holds only the in-frame ones, with some missing. Of 20,000 to 25,000 clones in the sample, around nine tenths were seen once. This clonotype was sampled from a female donor in good health, enrolled as a control in a pregnancy study. The chain recombines TRBV29-1 with TRBJ2-7, with 7 bases identical to TRBD2. The sample in question was CD8+ T cells from peripheral blood mononuclear cells, obtained in the first trimester of pregnancy. The CDR3 coding sequence is TGCAGCGTTGAAGGGGAGGGCCGTCACGAGCAGTACTTC. Its translation is CSVEGEGRHEQYF.